This T cell receptor (beta chain) appears in the sequencing data of a study of T cells in Graves' hyperthyroidism and ophthalmopathy. Overall study results and limits: The model forecast ophthalmopathy, anticipating it by a median around 6.5 months before onset. Separation of ophthalmopathy from stable hyperthyroidism was achieved by a 13 V-J model. Most clonotypes expanded in the thyroid (above 0.001) were also present in blood.

This clonotype has ten or more counts. Its antigen is unknown. Each 10 ml fresh peripheral blood draw supplied the PBMCs. Amplified regions were TCR beta CDR3 sequences from RNA transcripts. HTBI primers were employed in a first-round RT-PCR of the TCR CDR3. TCRdb fed the multiplex PCR reads into MiXCR, producing one record per CDR3 protein. Here the sample spans about 380,000 distinct CDR3 sequences, roughly 15% being singletons. The CDR3 loop spans 20 amino acids. Trimming at V came to 2 bases and at J to 5 bases, leaving 13 bases not matched to a gene. In germline, CDR1 is SGDLS, CDR2 YYNGEE. J is TRBJ2-2 and V is TRBV9; 15 bases line up with TRBD2. The TCR comes from a woman aged 25 to 39 with Graves' ophthalmopathy. The specimen sequenced was blood. CDR3 protein: CASSVLLRTSGGANTGELFF. CDR3 nucleotides: TGTGCCAGCAGCGTCCTCCTTCGGACTAGCGGGGGGGCAAATACCGGGGAGCTGTTTTTT.